The 24 T cell receptor beta chains in this list originate from one sample, sequenced in a study of T cells in Graves' hyperthyroidism and ophthalmopathy. The source material, RNA transcripts, was used to amplify TCR beta CDR3 regions. The study used the HTBI primer set for a first-round RT-PCR of the TCR CDR3. Each CDR3 protein gets one entry after TCRdb re-called the multiplex PCR reads with MiXCR. In the table there are 250,000 to 350,000 distinct CDR3 sequences, 22% of which are singletons. Source material: blood. Receptors originate from a man aged 30 to 45 with Graves' ophthalmopathy.

This clonotype was detected many times. The chain is built from TRBV5-1 and TRBJ1-1; 7 bases agree with TRBD1. Germline CDR1 and CDR2: SGHRS and YFSETQ. The CDR3 runs to 16 residues. V shed 3 bases, J shed 0 bases, and the junction held 8 bases outside the gene matches. The chain's CDR3 is CASSSATGTVNTEAFF. The CDR3, as DNA: TGCGCCAGCAGCTCAGCCACCGGGACAGTGAACACTGAAGCTTTCTTT.

The chain joins TRBV20-1 to TRBJ2-3; 12 nucleotides match TRBD2. Germline trimming cut 5 bases from V and 5 bases from J; bases unmatched to any gene: 14. Germline V gene sequence: CDR1 DFQATT, CDR2 SNEGSKA (reference sequence). The CDR3 extends over 17 amino acids. The CDR3 DNA reads as TGCAGTGCTGATGTGCTGACTAGCGGGGGTTTGGGAGATACGCAGTATTTT. Protein product: CSADVLTSGGLGDTQYF.

The table lists this clonotype with many counts. The rearrangement links TRBV6-1 to TRBJ2-7; 9 nucleotides agree with TRBD2. The length of the CDR3 is 14 residues. The germline V gene encodes CDR1 MNHNS and CDR2 SASEGT. Trimming removed 4 bases from V and 2 bases from J; junction bases left unmatched: 3. The DNA for the CDR3 is TGTGCCAGCAGTGGGGCTAGCGGGGCCTACGAGCAGTACTTC. Its protein product is CASSGASGAYEQYF.

In nucleotides, the CDR3 is TGTGCCAAACTGACGGTGAACACTGAAGCTTTCTTT. Translated: CAKLTVNTEAFF. The chain recombines TRBV27 with TRBJ1-1; D gene uncertain. This CDR3 comprises 12 residues. The germline V and J ends were trimmed by 10 bases and 0 bases, with 9 bases remaining between them. Per the germline V gene, CDR1 is MNHEY and CDR2 is SMNVEV (reference sequence).

The rearrangement links TRBV2 to TRBJ2-7; D remains unclear. The CDR3 covers 13 residues. Germline-derived CDR1 and CDR2 are SNHLY and FYNNEI. Trimming stripped 5 bases from V and 2 bases from J, with 10 bases between. The CDR3 DNA reads TGTGCCAGCAGTTCGACCCAGACCTACGAGCAGTACTTC. This codes for CASSSTQTYEQYF.

This clonotype was seen only a few times. The chain combines TRBV10-3 with TRBJ1-1; D is perhaps TRBD1 (6 bases). This CDR3 has 15 residues. From germline, CDR1 is ENHRY and CDR2 SYGVKD. Trimming pared 6 bases from V and 0 bases from J, leaving 14 bases between. The CDR3 spells CAISGVRGLNTEAFF. The CDR3 DNA sequence: TGTGCCATCAGCGGCGTCAGGGGTTTGAACACTGAAGCTTTCTTT.

The chain carries TRBV11-2 and TRBJ1-3; D not certain. This CDR3 has 14 amino acids. The V gene's germline CDR1 is SGHAT and CDR2 FQNNGV. Trimming removed 3 bases at V and 8 bases at J, with 14 bases between. Here the CDR3 DNA reads TGTGCCAGCAGCTTTTTTCAGATCCGGGACACCATATATTTT. It codes for CASSFFQIRDTIYF.

In its sample, this clonotype was seen a few times. The chain uses TRBV28 and TRBJ2-1; no definite D call. V lost 6 bases to trimming and J lost 0 bases, with 9 bases between them. The CDR3 extends over 14 amino acids. Per germline, CDR1 MDHEN and CDR2 SYDVKM. CDR3 loop: CASSIRSSYNEQFF. CDR3 nucleotides: TGTGCCAGCAGCATCAGGAGCTCCTACAATGAGCAGTTCTTC.

The V call is TRBV10-1, the J call TRBJ1-5, with 10 nucleotides matching TRBD1. J was trimmed by 1 base and V by 9 bases; bases with no gene match: 12. Per germline, CDR1 WNHNN and CDR2 SYGVQD (reference sequence). The length of the CDR3 is 17 residues. CDR3 nucleotide sequence: TGCGCCAGTCCCGGGACAGGGGAAGTAAGAAGCAATCAGCCCCAGCATTTT. Encoded protein: CASPGTGEVRSNQPQHF.

As for this clonotype: Without the conserved terminal phenylalanine or tryptophan, this CDR3 likely stems from a read error. This rearrangement joins TRBV7-6 to TRBJ1-1, with 7 positions matching TRBD1. The V segment lost 8 bases and the J segment 3 bases; nucleotides outside the gene matches: 3. Germline CDR1 is SGHVS and CDR2 is FNYEAQ. This CDR3 contains 12 residues. The CDR3 sequence is CASGTGDTEAFV. CDR3 nucleotide sequence: TGTGCCAGCGGAACAGGGGACACTGAAGCTTTCGTT.

About this clonotype itself: Since a much larger clone is just one base distant, this may be a read error. The chain joins TRBV5-1 to TRBJ1-1; possible D gene TRBD1, 6 bases. CDR3 length equals 16 residues. Germline V gives CDR1 SGHRS, CDR2 YFSETQ. The CDR3 sequence: CASSVTTTRGLTEASF. The CDR3, as DNA: TGCGCCAGCAGCGTGACGACAACCAGGGGATTAACTGAAGCTTCCTTT.

The gene calls are TRBV5-4 and TRBJ1-2; D is unclear. CDR1 and CDR2 (germline): SGHNT, YYREEE (reference sequence). CDR3 length: 14 amino acids. Trimming cost V 0 bases and J 7 bases, with 13 bases left between them. The CDR3 region is CASSLGQGSSGYTF. The CDR3 DNA reads TGTGCCAGCAGCTTGGGTCAAGGGTCGAGTGGCTACACCTTC.

This chain joins TRBV20-1 and TRBJ1-4; 11 bases agree with TRBD1. V shed 1 base, J shed 0 bases, and the junction held 7 bases outside the gene matches. Looked up from germline, CDR1 is DFQATT and CDR2 is SNEGSKA (reference sequence). The CDR3 runs 18 residues. The CDR3 loop is CSARGTGGISATNEKLFF. The CDR3 nucleotides are TGCAGTGCTAGAGGGACAGGGGGCATTTCTGCAACTAATGAAAAACTGTTTTTT.

This clonotype was seen many times. This sequence joins TRBV3-1 and TRBJ1-1, with D hard to call. CDR3 length: 14 residues. With 3 bases removed from V and 1 base from J, the gap between germline ends came to 9 bases. Germline V gives CDR1 LGHDT, CDR2 YNNKEL (reference sequence). The CDR3 region is CASSQDNKNTEAFF. For the CDR3, the DNA is TGTGCCAGCAGCCAGGATAACAAGAACACTGAAGCTTTCTTT.

This clonotype was counted between two and nine times. This chain joins TRBV7-6 and TRBJ2-1, with TRBD1 as a possible D gene (5 bases). Trimming cost V 7 bases and J 1 base, with 11 bases left between them. CDR1 and CDR2 (germline): SGHVS, FNYEAQ. This CDR3 is built from 14 residues. DNA for the CDR3: TGTGCCAGCACCCCAGCAGGGTCCTACAATGAGCAGTTCTTC. Its protein product is CASTPAGSYNEQFF. The full variable domain, in which reference TRBV7-6 and TRBJ2-1 provide the parts outside the CDR3, is GAGVSQSPRYKVTKRGQDVALRCDPISGHVSLYWYRQALGQGPEFLTYFNYEAQQDKSGLPNDRFSAERPEGSISTLTIQRTEQRDSAMYRCASTPAGSYNEQFFGPGTRLTVL.

There are many counts of this clonotype. V is TRBV10-3 and J is TRBJ2-1; 10 nucleotides line up with TRBD2. V shed 7 bases, J shed 0 bases, and the junction held 6 bases outside the gene matches. CDR3 length: 16 residues. Germline CDR1 ENHRY, CDR2 SYGVKD. Here the CDR3 DNA reads TGTGCCATCAAGGGGACTAGCGCGAGCTCCTACAATGAGCAGTTCTTC. Protein sequence: CAIKGTSASSYNEQFF.

This clonotype was seen more than once but under ten times. The chain carries TRBV24-1 and TRBJ2-3; D unresolved. Germline CDR1 is KGHDR and CDR2 is SFDVKD. Trimming left V 1 base short and J 3 bases short, with 4 bases between. This CDR3 contains 13 residues. The CDR3 nucleotides read TGTGCCACCAGTGATTTCGGGACAGATACGCAGTATTTT. Translation: CATSDFGTDTQYF.

This clonotype occurred many times. This sequence joins TRBV12-3 or TRBV12-4 and TRBJ2-4; D possibly corresponds to TRBD2 (6 bases). The CDR3 covers 15 residues. Trimming removed 4 bases at V and 0 bases at J, with 10 bases between. In nucleotides, the CDR3 is TGTGCCAGCAGTTCCCCGGGACTAGCCAAAAACATTCAGTACTTC. Its protein is CASSSPGLAKNIQYF.

The genes are TRBV4-2 and TRBJ2-1; 10 bases align to TRBD2. Germline CDR1 reads LGHNA; CDR2 reads YNFKEQ. Trimming took 0 bases from V and 3 from J; bases not matched to a gene: 5. There are 17 residues in the CDR3. The CDR3 protein is CASSQDSTSGVYNEQFF. The CDR3 nucleotides read TGTGCCAGCAGCCAAGATAGTACTAGCGGGGTCTACAATGAGCAGTTCTTC.

This clonotype showed up just a few times. This sequence joins TRBV30 and TRBJ2-1, with 14 bases aligning to TRBD2. The trim removed 0 bases at V and 4 bases at J, leaving 2 bases unmatched. The germline gives CDR1 GTSNPN, CDR2 SVGIG (reference sequence). The CDR3 sequence is 16 residues long. CDR3 residues: CAWSVRTSGRYNEQFF. The CDR3 DNA follows: TGTGCCTGGAGTGTAAGGACTAGCGGGAGGTACAATGAGCAGTTCTTC.

This clonotype appeared once. The chain links TRBV5-1 to TRBJ2-2; 7 nucleotides align to TRBD1. The ends lost 2 bases at V and 0 bases at J; junction bases unmatched: 1. The CDR3 runs 15 residues. CDR1 and CDR2 from the germline V gene are SGHRS and YFSETQ. CDR3 DNA sequence: TGCGCCAGCAGCTTCGACAGGGCGAACACCGGGGAGCTGTTTTTT. Residues: CASSFDRANTGELFF.

This chain links TRBV7-8 with TRBJ2-5, with a weak D call TRBD2 (5 bases). Germline CDR1 reads SGHVS; CDR2 reads FQNEAQ. This CDR3 has 14 amino acids. V was cut by 4 bases and J by 1 base, with 10 bases left in between. CDR3 in amino acids: CASSYISGQETQYF. CDR3 DNA sequence: TGTGCCAGCAGCTACATAAGCGGCCAAGAGACCCAGTACTTC.

This clonotype was recorded a few times. The chain carries TRBV19 and TRBJ1-5; TRBD1 agrees at 10 bases. The germline V gene encodes CDR1 LNHDA and CDR2 SQIVND (reference sequence). With 4 bases clipped from V and 2 bases from J, the junction kept 8 bases outside the gene matches. This CDR3 is built from 17 residues. CDR3: CASSKTGTGARNQPQHF. Here the CDR3 DNA reads TGTGCCAGTAGTAAAACCGGGACAGGGGCGCGCAATCAGCCCCAGCATTTT.

This clonotype was seen at least ten times. The chain links TRBV3-1 to TRBJ2-3; 14 nucleotides line up with TRBD2. Per the germline V gene, CDR1 is LGHDT and CDR2 is YNNKEL (reference sequence). The CDR3 consists of 17 residues. The J segment lost 5 bases and the V segment lost 1 base, leaving 5 bases of the junction unmatched. The CDR3, as DNA: TGTGCCAGCAGCCAAGGACTAGCGGGAGGGCCCGGAGATACGCAGTATTTT. Its protein is CASSQGLAGGPGDTQYF.